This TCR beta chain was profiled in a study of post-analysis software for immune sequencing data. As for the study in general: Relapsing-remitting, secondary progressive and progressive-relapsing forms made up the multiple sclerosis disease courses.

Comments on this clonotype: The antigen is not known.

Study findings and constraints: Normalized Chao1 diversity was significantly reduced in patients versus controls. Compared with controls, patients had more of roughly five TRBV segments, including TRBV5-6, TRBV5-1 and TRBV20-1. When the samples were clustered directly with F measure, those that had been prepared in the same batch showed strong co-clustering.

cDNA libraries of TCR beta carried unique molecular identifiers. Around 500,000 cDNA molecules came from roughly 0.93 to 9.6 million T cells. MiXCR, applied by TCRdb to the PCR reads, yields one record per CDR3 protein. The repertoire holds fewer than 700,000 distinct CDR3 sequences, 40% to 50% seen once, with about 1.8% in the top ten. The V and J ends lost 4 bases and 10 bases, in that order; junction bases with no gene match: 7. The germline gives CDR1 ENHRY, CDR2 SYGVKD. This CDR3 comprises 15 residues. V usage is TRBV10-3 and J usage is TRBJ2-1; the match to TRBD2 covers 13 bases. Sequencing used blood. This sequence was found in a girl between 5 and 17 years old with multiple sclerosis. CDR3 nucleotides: TGTGCCATCAGTGGTACTAGCGGGGGGGGGACGGAGCAGTTCTTC. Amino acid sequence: CAISGTSGGGTEQFF.